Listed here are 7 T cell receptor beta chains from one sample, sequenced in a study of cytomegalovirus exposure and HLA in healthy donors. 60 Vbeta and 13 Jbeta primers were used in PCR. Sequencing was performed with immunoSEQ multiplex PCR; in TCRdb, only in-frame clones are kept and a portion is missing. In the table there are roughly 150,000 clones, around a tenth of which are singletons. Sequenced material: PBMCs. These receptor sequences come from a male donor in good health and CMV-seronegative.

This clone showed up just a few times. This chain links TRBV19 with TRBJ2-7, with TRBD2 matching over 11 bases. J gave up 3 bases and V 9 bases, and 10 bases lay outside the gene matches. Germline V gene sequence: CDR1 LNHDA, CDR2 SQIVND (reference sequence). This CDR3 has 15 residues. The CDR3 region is CASKVAGGFNYEQYF. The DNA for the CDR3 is TGTGCCAGCAAGGTAGCGGGAGGGTTTAACTACGAGCAGTACTTC.

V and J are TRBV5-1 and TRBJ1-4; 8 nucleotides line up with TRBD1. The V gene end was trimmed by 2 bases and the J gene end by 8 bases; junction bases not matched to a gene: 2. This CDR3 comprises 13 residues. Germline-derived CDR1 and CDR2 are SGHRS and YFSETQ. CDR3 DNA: TGCGCCAGCAGCTTACAGGGGGAAGAAAAACTGTTTTTT. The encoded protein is CASSLQGEEKLFF.

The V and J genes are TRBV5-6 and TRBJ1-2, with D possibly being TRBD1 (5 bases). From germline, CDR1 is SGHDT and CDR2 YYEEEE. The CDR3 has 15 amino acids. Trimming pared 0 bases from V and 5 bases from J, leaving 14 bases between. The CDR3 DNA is TGTGCCAGCAGCTTGGCTCAGACAGAACCTTATGGCTACACCTTC. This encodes CASSLAQTEPYGYTF.

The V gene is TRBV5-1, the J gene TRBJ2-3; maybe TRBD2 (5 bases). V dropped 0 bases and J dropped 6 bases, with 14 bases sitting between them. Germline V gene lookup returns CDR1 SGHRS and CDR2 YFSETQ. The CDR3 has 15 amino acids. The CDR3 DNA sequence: TGCGCCAGCAGCTTGGTTGAGGGAATTGGCGATACGCAGTATTTT. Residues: CASSLVEGIGDTQYF.

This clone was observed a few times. DNA for the CDR3: TGTGCCAGCAGCGTGCAGTACAATGAGCAGTTCTTC. Translating gives CASSVQYNEQFF. The chain couples TRBV28 to TRBJ2-1, with D unresolved. CDR1 is MDHEN, CDR2 SYDVKM, per germline. V was shortened by 6 bases and J by 4 bases, with 7 bases between the two germline ends. The CDR3 is 12 residues long.

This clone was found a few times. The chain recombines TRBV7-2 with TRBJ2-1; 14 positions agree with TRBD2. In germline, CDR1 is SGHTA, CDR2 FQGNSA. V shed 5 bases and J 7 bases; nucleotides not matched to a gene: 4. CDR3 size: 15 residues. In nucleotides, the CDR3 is TGTGCCAGCAGCCCGACTAGCGGGAGGGGTAATGAGCAGTTCTTC. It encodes CASSPTSGRGNEQFF.

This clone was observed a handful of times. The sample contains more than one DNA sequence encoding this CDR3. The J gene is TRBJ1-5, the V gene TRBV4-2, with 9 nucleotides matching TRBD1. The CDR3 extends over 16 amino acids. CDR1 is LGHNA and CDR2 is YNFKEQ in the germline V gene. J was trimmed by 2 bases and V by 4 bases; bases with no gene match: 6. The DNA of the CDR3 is TGTGCCAGCAGCCGCCGGACAGGGGAGGGCAATCAGCCCCAGCATTTT. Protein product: CASSRRTGEGNQPQHF.